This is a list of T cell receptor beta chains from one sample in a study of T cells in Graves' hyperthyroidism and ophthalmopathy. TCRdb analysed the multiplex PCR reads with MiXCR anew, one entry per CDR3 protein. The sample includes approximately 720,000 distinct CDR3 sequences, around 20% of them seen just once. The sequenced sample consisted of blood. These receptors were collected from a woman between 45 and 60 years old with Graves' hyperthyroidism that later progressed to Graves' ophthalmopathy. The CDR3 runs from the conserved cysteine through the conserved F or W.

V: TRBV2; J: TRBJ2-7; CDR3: CASLPDRGSYEQYF
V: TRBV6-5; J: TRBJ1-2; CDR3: CASSYGAGDYGYTF
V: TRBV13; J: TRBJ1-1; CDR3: CASSTSRGGTEAFF
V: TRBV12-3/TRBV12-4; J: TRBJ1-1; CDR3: CAITRRQQNTEAFF
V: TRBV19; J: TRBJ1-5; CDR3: CASSTGQGALQPQHF
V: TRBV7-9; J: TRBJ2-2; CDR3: CASSRGQGVTGELFF
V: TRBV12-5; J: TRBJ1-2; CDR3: CASGLSTRYTF
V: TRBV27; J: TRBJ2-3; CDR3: CASSLGPASTDTQYF
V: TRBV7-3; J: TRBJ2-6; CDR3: CASSLTDTGANVLTF
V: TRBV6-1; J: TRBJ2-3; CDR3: CASTPALGPDTQYF
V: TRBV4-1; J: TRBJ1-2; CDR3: CASSQVQDSFYGYTF
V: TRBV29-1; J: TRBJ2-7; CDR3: CSAGKSSYEQYF
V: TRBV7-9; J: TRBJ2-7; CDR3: CASSTVNSYEQYF
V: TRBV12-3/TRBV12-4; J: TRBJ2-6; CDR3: CASSLYSSGANVLTF
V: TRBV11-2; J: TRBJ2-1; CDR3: CASSLSSGGSYNEQFF
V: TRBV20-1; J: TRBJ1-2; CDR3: CSARAQGNYGYTF
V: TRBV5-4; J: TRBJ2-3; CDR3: CASSLFTTGGKEQYF
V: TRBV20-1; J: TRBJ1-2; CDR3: CSARVRANYGYTF
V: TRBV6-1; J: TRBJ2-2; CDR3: CASSPGLLNTGELFF
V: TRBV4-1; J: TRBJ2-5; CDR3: CASSQHSGGLQETQYF
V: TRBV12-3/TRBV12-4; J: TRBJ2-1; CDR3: CASTSSGYNEQFF
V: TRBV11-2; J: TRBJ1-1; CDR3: CASSLAGGGLNTEAFF
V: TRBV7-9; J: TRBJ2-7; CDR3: CASSPYRTQGDPYEQYF
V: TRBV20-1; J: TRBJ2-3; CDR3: CSVLIPDTQYF
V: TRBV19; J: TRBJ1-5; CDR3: CASSFLTGGYSNQPQHF
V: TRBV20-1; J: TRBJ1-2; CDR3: CSARDTGGGYGYTF
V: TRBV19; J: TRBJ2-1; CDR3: CASTDWGSYNEQFF
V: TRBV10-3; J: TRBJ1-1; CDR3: CAIRNGGQGLEAFF
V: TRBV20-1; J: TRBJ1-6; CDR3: CSAREQGWSPLHF
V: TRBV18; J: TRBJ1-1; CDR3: CASSPLDGNTEAFF
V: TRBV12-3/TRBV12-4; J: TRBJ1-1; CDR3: CASSPGTGHTEAFF
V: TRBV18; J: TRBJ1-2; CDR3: CASSPSPTGIPTDGYTF
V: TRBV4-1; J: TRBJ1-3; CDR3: CASSPEDRFGNTIYF
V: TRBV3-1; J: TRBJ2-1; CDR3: CASSHESGGSYNEQFF
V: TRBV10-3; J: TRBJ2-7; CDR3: CAIRGLSSYEQYF
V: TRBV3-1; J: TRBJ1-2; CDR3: CASSQDTDAINYGYTF
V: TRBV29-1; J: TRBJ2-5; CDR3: CSVGGGRGGETQYF
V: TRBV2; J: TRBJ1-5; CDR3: CASSDQGSGYQPQHF
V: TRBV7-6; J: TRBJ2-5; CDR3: CASRLRAGSQETQYF
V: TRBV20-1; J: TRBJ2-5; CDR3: CSARDQTGRRDLETQYF
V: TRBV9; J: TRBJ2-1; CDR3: CASSVEGGRYNEQFF
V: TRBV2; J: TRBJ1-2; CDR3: CASSEWTARVYGYTF
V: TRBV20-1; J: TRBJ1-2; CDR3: CSARRGAEGYTF
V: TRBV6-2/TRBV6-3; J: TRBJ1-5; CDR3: CASSYSGSKGNQPQHF
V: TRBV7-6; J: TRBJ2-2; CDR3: CASSLAKQNTGELFF
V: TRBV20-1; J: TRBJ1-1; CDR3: CSARLYRDRENTEAFF
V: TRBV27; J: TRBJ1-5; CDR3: CASSLSGTGAGQPQHF
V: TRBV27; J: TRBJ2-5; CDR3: CASRGDRGETQYF
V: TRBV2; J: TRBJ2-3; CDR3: CANSELTETDTQYF
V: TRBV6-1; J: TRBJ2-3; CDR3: CASSEPQGAITDTQYF
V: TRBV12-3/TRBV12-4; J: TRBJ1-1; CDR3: CASSFFGWNTEAFF
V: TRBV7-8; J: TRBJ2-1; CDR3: CASSLPPGLAGGLRNDEQFF
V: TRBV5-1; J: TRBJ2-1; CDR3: CASSRDGFYNEQFF
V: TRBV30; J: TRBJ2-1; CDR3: CAWSRTSGYNEQFF
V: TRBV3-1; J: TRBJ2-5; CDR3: CASSPGGGVGETQYF